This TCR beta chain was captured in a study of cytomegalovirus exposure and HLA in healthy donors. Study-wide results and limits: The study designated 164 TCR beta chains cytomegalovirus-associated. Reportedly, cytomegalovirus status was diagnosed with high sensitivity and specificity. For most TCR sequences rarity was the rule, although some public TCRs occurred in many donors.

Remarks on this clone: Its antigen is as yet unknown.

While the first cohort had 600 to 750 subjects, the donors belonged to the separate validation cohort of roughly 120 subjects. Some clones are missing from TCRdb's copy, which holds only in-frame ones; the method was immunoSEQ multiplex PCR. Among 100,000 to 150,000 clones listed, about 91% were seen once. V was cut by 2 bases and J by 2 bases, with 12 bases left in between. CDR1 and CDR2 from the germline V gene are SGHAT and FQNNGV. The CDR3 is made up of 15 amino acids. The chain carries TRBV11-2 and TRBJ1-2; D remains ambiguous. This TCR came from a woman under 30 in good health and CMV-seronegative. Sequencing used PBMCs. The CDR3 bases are TGTGCCAGCAGCTTACACCCCGACACGAACTATGGCTACACCTTC. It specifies CASSLHPDTNYGYTF.